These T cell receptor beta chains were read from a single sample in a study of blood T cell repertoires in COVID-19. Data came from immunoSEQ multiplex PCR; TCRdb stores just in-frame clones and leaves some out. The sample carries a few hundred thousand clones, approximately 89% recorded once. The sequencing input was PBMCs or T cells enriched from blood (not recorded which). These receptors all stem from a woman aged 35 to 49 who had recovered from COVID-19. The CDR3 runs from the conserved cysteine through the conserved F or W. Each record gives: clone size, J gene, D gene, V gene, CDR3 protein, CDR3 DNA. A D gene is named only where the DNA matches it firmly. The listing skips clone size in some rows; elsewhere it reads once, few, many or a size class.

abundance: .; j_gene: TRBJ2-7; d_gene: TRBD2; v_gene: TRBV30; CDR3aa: CAWSVRGRAYEQYF; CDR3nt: TGTGCCTGGAGTGTTCGTGGGAGGGCCTACGAGCAGTACTTC
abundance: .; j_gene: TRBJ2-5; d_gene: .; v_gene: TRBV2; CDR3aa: CASSEGGGRETQYF; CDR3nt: TGTGCCAGCAGTGAAGGGGGGGGCCGGGAGACCCAGTACTTC
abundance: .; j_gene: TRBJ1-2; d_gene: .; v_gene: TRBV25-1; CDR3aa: CASSELGQGYGYTF; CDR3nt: TGTGCCAGCAGTGAATTGGGGCAGGGCTATGGCTACACCTTC
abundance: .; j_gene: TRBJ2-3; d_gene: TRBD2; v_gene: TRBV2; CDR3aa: CASRLTSGGAGTQYF; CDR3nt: TGTGCCAGCAGATTGACTAGCGGGGGGGCCGGTACGCAGTATTTT
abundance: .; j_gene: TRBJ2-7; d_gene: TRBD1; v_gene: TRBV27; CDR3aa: CASSSPGQGSDEQYF; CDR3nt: TGTGCCAGCAGTTCTCCGGGACAGGGGAGCGACGAGCAGTACTTC
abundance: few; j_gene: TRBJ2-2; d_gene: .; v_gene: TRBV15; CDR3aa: CATSRGQGRGTGELFF; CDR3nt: TGTGCCACCAGCAGAGGCCAGGGGAGAGGTACCGGGGAGCTGTTTTTT
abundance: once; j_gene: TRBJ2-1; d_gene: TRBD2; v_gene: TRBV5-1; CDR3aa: CASNYQRGSYYNEQFF; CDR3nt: TGCGCCAGCAATTATCAGCGGGGGTCATACTACAATGAGCAGTTCTTC
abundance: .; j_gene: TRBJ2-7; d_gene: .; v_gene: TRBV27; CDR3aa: CASSIDRGYEQYF; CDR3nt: TGTGCCAGCAGCATAGACCGAGGCTACGAGCAGTACTTC
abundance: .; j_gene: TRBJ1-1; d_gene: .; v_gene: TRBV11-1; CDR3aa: CASSLRSEAFF; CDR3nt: TGTGCCAGCAGCTTACGGTCTGAAGCTTTCTTT
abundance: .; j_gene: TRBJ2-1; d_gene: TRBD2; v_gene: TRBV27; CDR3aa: CASSLSSYPVSGRGNEQFF; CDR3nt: TGTGCCAGCAGTTTATCCTCCTACCCCGTTAGCGGGAGAGGAAATGAGCAGTTCTTC
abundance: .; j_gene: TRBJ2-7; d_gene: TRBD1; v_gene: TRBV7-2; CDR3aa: CASSLRTGTYEQYF; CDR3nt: TGTGCCAGCAGCTTAAGGACAGGGACCTACGAGCAGTACTTC
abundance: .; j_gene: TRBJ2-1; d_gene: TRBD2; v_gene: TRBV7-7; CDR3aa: CASSLVGLAGVDEQFF; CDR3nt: TGTGCTAGCAGCTTGGTCGGACTAGCGGGAGTGGATGAGCAGTTCTTC
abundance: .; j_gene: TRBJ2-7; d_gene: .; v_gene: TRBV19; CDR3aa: CASSNRGGGNEQYF; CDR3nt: TGTGCCAGTAGTAACAGGGGGGGCGGCAACGAGCAGTACTTC
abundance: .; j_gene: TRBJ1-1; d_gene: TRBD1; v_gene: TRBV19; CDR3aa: CASSMGTALNTEAFF; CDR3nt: TGTGCCAGTAGTATGGGGACAGCTTTGAACACTGAAGCTTTCTTT
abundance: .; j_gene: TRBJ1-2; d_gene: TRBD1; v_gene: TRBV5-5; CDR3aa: CASSRDRAYGYTF; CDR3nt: TGTGCCAGCAGCCGCGACAGGGCCTATGGCTACACCTTC
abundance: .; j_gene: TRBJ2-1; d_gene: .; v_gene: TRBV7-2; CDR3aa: CASSLALRNEQFF; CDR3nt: TGTGCCAGCAGCTTAGCGCTGAGGAATGAGCAGTTCTTC
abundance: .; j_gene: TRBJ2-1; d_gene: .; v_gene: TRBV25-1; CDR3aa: CASSAPRDNEQFF; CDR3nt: TGTGCCAGCAGTGCTCCTCGCGACAATGAGCAGTTCTTC
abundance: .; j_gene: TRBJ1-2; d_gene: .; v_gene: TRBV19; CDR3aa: CASSLDINYGYTF; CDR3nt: TGTGCCAGTAGTCTTGACATTAACTATGGCTACACCTTC
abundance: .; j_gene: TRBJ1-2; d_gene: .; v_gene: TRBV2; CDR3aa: CASSVGVSAGYTF; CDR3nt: TGTGCCAGCAGTGTAGGGGTATCGGCTGGCTACACCTTC
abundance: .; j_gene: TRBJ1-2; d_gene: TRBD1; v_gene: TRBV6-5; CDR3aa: CASSRGQGALGYTF; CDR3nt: TGTGCCAGCAGTCGGGGTCAGGGGGCTTTGGGCTACACCTTC
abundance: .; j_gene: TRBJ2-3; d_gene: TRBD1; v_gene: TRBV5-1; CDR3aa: CASSRDRVPLGTQYF; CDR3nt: TGCGCCAGCAGCCGGGACAGGGTACCCCTAGGTACGCAGTATTTT
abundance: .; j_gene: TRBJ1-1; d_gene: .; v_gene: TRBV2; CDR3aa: CAGPREGIAEAFF; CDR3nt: TGTGCCGGGCCCCGGGAGGGGATCGCTGAAGCTTTCTTT
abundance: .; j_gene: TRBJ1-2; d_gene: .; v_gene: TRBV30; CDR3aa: CAWSEVDGSSYGYTF; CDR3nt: TGTGCCTGGAGTGAGGTGGACGGGAGTTCCTATGGCTACACCTTC
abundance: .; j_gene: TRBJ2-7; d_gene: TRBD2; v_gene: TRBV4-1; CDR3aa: CASSQEGLAGYYEQYF; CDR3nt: TGCGCCAGCAGCCAAGAAGGGCTAGCGGGCTACTACGAGCAGTACTTC
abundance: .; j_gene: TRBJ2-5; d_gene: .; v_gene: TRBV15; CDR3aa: CATSRARGGAQYF; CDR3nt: TGTGCCACCAGCAGAGCTAGGGGGGGGGCCCAGTACTTC
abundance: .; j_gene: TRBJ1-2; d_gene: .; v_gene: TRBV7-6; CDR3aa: CASSLFAEMDPYGYTF; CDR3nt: TGTGCCAGCAGCTTATTTGCGGAAATGGATCCCTATGGCTACACCTTC
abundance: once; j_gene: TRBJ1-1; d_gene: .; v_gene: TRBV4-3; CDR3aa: CASSHTAVDTEAFF; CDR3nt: TGCGCCAGCAGCCACACCGCGGTTGACACTGAAGCTTTCTTT
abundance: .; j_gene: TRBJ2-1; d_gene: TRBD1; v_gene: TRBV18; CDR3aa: CASSPGTGTYEQFF; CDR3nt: TGTGCCAGCTCCCCCGGGACAGGGACGTATGAGCAGTTCTTC
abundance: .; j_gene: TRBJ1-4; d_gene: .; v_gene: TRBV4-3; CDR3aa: CASSQPGEGKLFF; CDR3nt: TGCGCCAGCAGCCAGCCAGGGGAAGGAAAACTGTTTTTT
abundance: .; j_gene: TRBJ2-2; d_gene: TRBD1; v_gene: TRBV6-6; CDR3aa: CASSGTGANTGELFF; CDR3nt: TGTGCCAGCAGCGGGACAGGGGCGAACACCGGGGAGCTGTTTTTT
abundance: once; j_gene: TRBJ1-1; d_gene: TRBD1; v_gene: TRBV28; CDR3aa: CASSITGVPEAFF; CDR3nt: TGTGCCAGCAGTATAACAGGGGTCCCTGAAGCTTTCTTT
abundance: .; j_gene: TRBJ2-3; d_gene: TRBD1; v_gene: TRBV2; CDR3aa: CASSVDRGRVDTQYF; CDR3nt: TGTGCCAGCAGTGTAGACAGGGGGCGTGTAGATACGCAGTATTTT
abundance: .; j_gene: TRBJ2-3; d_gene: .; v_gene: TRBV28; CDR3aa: CATNTNTDTQYF; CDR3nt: TGTGCCACCAACACCAACACAGATACGCAGTATTTT
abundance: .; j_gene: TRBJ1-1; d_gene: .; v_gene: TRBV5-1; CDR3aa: CASSVSSGAMNTEAFF; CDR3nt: TGCGCCAGCAGCGTGTCCTCGGGAGCCATGAACACTGAAGCTTTCTTT
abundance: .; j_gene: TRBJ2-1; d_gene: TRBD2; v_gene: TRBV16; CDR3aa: CASSQGGNEQFF; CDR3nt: TGTGCCAGCAGCCAGGGGGGGAATGAGCAGTTCTTC
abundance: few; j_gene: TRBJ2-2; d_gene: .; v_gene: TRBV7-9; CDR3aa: CASSLFQDTGELFF; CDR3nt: TGTGCCAGCAGCTTATTTCAGGACACCGGGGAGCTGTTTTTT
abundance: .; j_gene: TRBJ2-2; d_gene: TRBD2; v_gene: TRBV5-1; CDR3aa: CASSFVAGDPGELFF; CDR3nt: TGCGCCAGCAGCTTTGTGGCGGGAGACCCCGGGGAGCTGTTTTTT
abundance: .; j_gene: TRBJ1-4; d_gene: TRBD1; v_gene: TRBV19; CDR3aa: CASSPAGTGVGKLFF; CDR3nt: TGTGCCAGTAGTCCGGCCGGGACAGGGGTCGGAAAACTGTTTTTT
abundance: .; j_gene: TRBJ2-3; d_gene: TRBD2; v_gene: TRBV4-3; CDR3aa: CASSQESGGAPDTQYF; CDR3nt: TGCGCCAGCAGCCAAGAAAGCGGGGGGGCCCCAGATACGCAGTATTTT
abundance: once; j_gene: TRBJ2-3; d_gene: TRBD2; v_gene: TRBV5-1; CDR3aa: CASSLSSGGDTDTQYF; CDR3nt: TGCGCCAGCAGCTTGAGTAGCGGGGGGGACACAGATACGCAGTATTTT
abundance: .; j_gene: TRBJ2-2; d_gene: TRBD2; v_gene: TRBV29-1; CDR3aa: CSIGGTSGRRTGELFF; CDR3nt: TGCAGCATTGGAGGGACTAGCGGGAGAAGGACCGGGGAGCTGTTTTTT
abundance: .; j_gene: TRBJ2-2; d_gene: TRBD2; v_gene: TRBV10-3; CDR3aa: CAISESGLAGGRTGELFF; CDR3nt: TGTGCCATCAGTGAGAGTGGACTAGCGGGAGGTCGGACCGGGGAGCTGTTTTTT
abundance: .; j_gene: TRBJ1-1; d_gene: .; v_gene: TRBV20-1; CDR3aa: CSATQGEAFF; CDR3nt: TGCAGTGCTACTCAGGGGGAAGCTTTCTTT
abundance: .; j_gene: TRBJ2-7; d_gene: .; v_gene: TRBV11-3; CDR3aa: CASSSRDSYEQYF; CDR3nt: TGTGCCAGCAGCTCCAGAGACAGCTACGAGCAGTACTTC
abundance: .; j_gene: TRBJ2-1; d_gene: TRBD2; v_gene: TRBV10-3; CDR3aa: CAIMGSGGDEQFF; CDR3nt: TGTGCCATCATGGGTAGCGGGGGTGATGAGCAGTTCTTC
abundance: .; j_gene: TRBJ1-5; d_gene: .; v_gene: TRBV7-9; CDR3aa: CASSLARRANQPQHF; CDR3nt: TGTGCCAGCAGCTTAGCGCGGCGGGCGAATCAGCCCCAGCATTTT
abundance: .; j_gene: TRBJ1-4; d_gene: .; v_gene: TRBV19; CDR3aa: CASQDEVEKLFF; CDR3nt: TGTGCCAGTCAAGATGAGGTTGAAAAACTGTTTTTT
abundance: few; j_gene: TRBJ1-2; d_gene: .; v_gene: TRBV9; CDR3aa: CASSVAGVPGYGYTF; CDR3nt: TGTGCCAGCAGCGTAGCAGGGGTACCGGGCTATGGCTACACCTTC
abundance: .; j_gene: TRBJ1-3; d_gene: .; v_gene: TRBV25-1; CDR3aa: CASSTRAAGNTIYF; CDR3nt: TGTGCCAGCAGTACCAGGGCTGCTGGAAACACCATATATTTT
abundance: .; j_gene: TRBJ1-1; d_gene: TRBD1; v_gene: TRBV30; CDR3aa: CAWSPDRDTEAFF; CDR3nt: TGTGCCTGGAGTCCCGACAGGGACACTGAAGCTTTCTTT